A selection of T cell receptor beta chains follows, all from one sample in a study of T cell repertoires in cytomegalovirus infection. TCRdb re-called the reads through MiXCR, storing one row per CDR3 protein. Counted here are hundreds of thousands of distinct CDR3 sequences, 33% occurring once; the ten biggest clones make up about 20%. For these receptors, no antigen is known. Source: cultured PBMCs, taken from culture after CMV antigen stimulation. All receptors come from a human donor in good health (CMV status not recorded). Some clones in this sample may be carry-over from other donors' samples. CDR3s include the opening cysteine and the closing phenylalanine or tryptophan. A D gene is named only where the DNA matches it firmly. Only some rows state a clone size, as once, few, many or a class for expanded clones.

len,v_gene,d_gene,j_gene,abundance,CDR3nt,CDR3aa
13,TRBV28,-,TRBJ2-7,-,TGTGCCAGCAGTTTTGAGCTTTACTACGAGCAGTACTTC,CASSFELYYEQYF
16,TRBV19,-,TRBJ1-5,-,TGTGCCAGTAGCCCGGGGACCGCACGGAGGAATCAGCCCCAGCATTTT,CASSPGTARRNQPQHF
16,TRBV10-3,TRBD2,TRBJ2-3,-,TGTGCCATCAGAAAAGGGACTAGCGGGAGCACAGATACGCAGTATTTT,CAIRKGTSGSTDTQYF
16,TRBV28,-,TRBJ1-5,-,TGTGCCTGCGGCGAATCAGGCAGCCATAGCAATCAGCCCCAGCATTTT,CACGESGSHSNQPQHF
13,TRBV6-1,-,TRBJ1-4,few,TGTGCCAGCAAGATCTCAGGGGCCGAAAAACTGTTTTTT,CASKISGAEKLFF
13,TRBV20-1,TRBD1,TRBJ2-7,-,TGCAGTGCCAAACTCAGGGGGCGCTACGAGCAGTACTTC,CSAKLRGRYEQYF
14,TRBV6-1,-,TRBJ2-5,few,TGTGCCAGCAGTTCGTCTCGAGTCCAAGAGACCCAGTACTTC,CASSSSRVQETQYF
14,TRBV5-5,-,TRBJ1-4,-,TGTGCCAGCAGCTTTTTAGGGGCTAATGAAAAACTGTTTTTT,CASSFLGANEKLFF
18,TRBV7-2,TRBD2,TRBJ2-2,many,TGTGCCAGCAGCTCCTGGAGGTGGAGCGGGAGAAAAACCGGGGAGCTGTTTTTT,CASSSWRWSGRKTGELFF
14,TRBV6-1,-,TRBJ1-1,-,TGTGCCAGCGCCTCCTTGACCATAAACACTGAAGCTTTCTTT,CASASLTINTEAFF
19,TRBV7-6,TRBD1,TRBJ2-7,few,TGTGCCAGCAGCTTAGGTGGGGCACCTGGACAGGGGGGAACCTACGAGCAGTACTTC,CASSLGGAPGQGGTYEQYF
15,TRBV19,-,TRBJ1-5,few,TGTGCCAGTAGTATGTCTGGGACATATGATCAGCCCCAGCATTTT,CASSMSGTYDQPQHF
15,TRBV3-1,-,TRBJ2-5,few,TGTGCCAGCAGCGCCTCCGGGACCCGGGGAGAGACCCAGTACTTC,CASSASGTRGETQYF
14,TRBV24-1,TRBD1,TRBJ1-2,few,TGTGCCACCAGTGATCCCGACAGGGCCTATGGCTACACCTTC,CATSDPDRAYGYTF
14,TRBV6-2/TRBV6-3,TRBD2,TRBJ2-7,-,TGTGCCAGCGCTGGGACTAGCGGGAGCTACGAGCAGTACTTC,CASAGTSGSYEQYF
15,TRBV7-9,-,TRBJ1-1,-,TGTGCCAGCAGCTTAGCGTCCTGGATGAACACTGAAGCTTTCTTT,CASSLASWMNTEAFF
14,TRBV7-8,-,TRBJ1-4,-,TGTGCCAGCACCGAGGAGGGGTGGAATGAAAAACTGTTTTTT,CASTEEGWNEKLFF
16,TRBV24-1,TRBD2,TRBJ2-3,-,TGTGCCACCAGTGACCGCGGGGGGGGGCGGACAGATACGCAGTATTTT,CATSDRGGGRTDTQYF
13,TRBV20-1,TRBD2,TRBJ2-1,-,TGCAGTGCTCCGGGAGGGCCTAGGAATGAGCAGTTCTTC,CSAPGGPRNEQFF
15,TRBV6-8,-,TRBJ2-7,few,TGTGCCAGCAGTCTGGGACTTATAAGCTCCTACGAGCAGTACTTC,CASSLGLISSYEQYF
16,TRBV9,-,TRBJ2-3,few,TGTGCCAGCAGCACGTCCCATCGGAGGGACACAGATACGCAGTATTTT,CASSTSHRRDTDTQYF
15,TRBV7-9,-,TRBJ2-1,-,TGTGCCAGCAGCTTTCCCACCTTGGGTAACAATGAGCAGTTCTTC,CASSFPTLGNNEQFF
14,TRBV18,-,TRBJ1-2,-,TGTGCCAGCTCACAAACCGGGACCTTGGATGGCTACACCTTC,CASSQTGTLDGYTF
13,TRBV19,-,TRBJ2-5,-,TGTGCCAGCTCCTACTCTCAGAGGAAGACCCAGTACTTC,CASSYSQRKTQYF
15,TRBV7-2,TRBD2,TRBJ2-7,-,TGTGCCAGCAGCTTAGAGGGCGGGAGCGCCTACGAGCAGTACTTC,CASSLEGGSAYEQYF
14,TRBV6-6,-,TRBJ2-7,-,TGTGCCAGCAGGGAACAGGGAACTACCTACGAGCAGTACTTC,CASREQGTTYEQYF
16,TRBV19,TRBD2,TRBJ2-1,-,TGTGCCAGTAGACCCCCGGGGGGAAGCTCCTACAATGAGCAGTTCTTC,CASRPPGGSSYNEQFF
12,TRBV7-2,-,TRBJ2-1,many,TGTGCCAGCAGCGCCACGTACAATGAGCAGTTCTTC,CASSATYNEQFF
18,TRBV7-9,TRBD2,TRBJ2-7,few,TGTGCCAGCAGTTTCGCACCCCCGACTAGCGGTGTCGGCTACGAGCAGTACTTC,CASSFAPPTSGVGYEQYF
15,TRBV20-1,TRBD2,TRBJ2-3,-,TGCAGTGCTTTTATTTCGTCTAGCGGGAGAAATACGCAGTATTTT,CSAFISSSGRNTQYF
13,TRBV28,-,TRBJ1-1,few,TGTGCCAGCAGTCGAGTATTAGACACTGAAGCTTTCTTT,CASSRVLDTEAFF
15,TRBV4-1,-,TRBJ2-7,many,TGCGCCAGCAGCCAAGTCGTTCAGGCGAACTACGAGCAGTACTTC,CASSQVVQANYEQYF
13,TRBV24-1,-,TRBJ1-5,-,TGTGCCACCATCACAGGGTCCAATCAGCCCCAGCATTTT,CATITGSNQPQHF
16,TRBV14,TRBD2,TRBJ2-1,-,TGTGCCAGCAGACATTATAGCGGGAGTTCCTACAATGAGCAGTTCTTC,CASRHYSGSSYNEQFF
15,TRBV20-1,-,TRBJ2-3,-,TGCAGTGCCTACCTCTTGCGGAGGGGCACAGATACGCAGTATTTT,CSAYLLRRGTDTQYF
15,TRBV7-2,TRBD1,TRBJ1-6,-,TGTGCCAGCAGCCCGCGACAGGGGCTAGATTCACCCCTCCACTTT,CASSPRQGLDSPLHF
14,TRBV6-5,-,TRBJ1-3,-,TGTGCCAGCAGTTACGCGACCCGGGGAAACACCATATATTTT,CASSYATRGNTIYF
14,TRBV7-9,-,TRBJ1-1,few,TGTGCCAGCAGCTTAGTTGTGGCAAACACTGAAGCTTTCTTT,CASSLVVANTEAFF
13,TRBV7-9,-,TRBJ1-1,few,TGTGCCAGCAGCCCCCCCCTGGAGGGGAGAGCTTTCTTT,CASSPPLEGRAFF